This T cell receptor beta chain derives from a study of T cell changes during pregnancy in multiple sclerosis. The method was immunoSEQ multiplex PCR; TCRdb's version includes in-frame clones alone and lacks a portion of them. Among 100,000 or so clones listed, 75% to 95% were seen once. Germline V gene lookup returns CDR1 WSHSY and CDR2 SAAADI. CDR3 length equals 15 residues. Trimming shortened V by 3 bases and J by 1 base, and 12 bases separated the two germline ends. The chain joins TRBV10-2 to TRBJ1-1, with unresolved D. Sequencing was performed on peripheral blood, taken in the second trimester of pregnancy. This TCR derives from a female donor in good health, enrolled as a control in a pregnancy study. This CDR3 is CASSEPPTWNTEAFF. The DNA for the CDR3 is TGCGCCAGCAGTGAACCTCCCACATGGAACACTGAAGCTTTCTTT.